The 21 T cell receptor beta chains reported below all come from one sample, sequenced in a study of Ad26.COV2.S vaccination and SARS-CoV-2 variants (dated by TCRdb to about 2021). Library construction relied on the immunoSEQ multiplex PCR assay. TCRdb obtained this table from immuneACCESS and retained in-frame rearrangements with V and J assigned. These tables miss some clones; where compared with another copy, unresolved V genes account for less than half of the shortfall, and the remainder is unexplained. This sample holds some 330,000 clones; roughly 88% were observed only once. Over 5% of the sample comes from the top ten. The treatment or condition label, as the study defines it: approximately 18 received Ad26.COV2.S at low or high dose, single or two shots; 5 received placebo; per-sample allocation not given. For vaccine and placebo recipients, repertoires were sequenced using samples collected on day 63 after the first injection.

The source material was peripheral blood, sampled in a trial of Ad26.COV2.S vaccine versus placebo. Every receptor here comes from a person aged 18-60 years who received the Ad26.COV2.S COVID-19 vaccine or a placebo.

The rearrangement uses TRBV10-1 and TRBJ1-1; TRBD1 might be the D (5 bases). The germline CDR1 and CDR2 sequences are WNHNN and SYGVQD (reference sequence). Between the trimmed V and J ends, which lost 2 bases and 1 base, there was a span of 11 bases. The CDR3 has 15 residues. CDR3 DNA sequence: TGCGCCAGCAGTGAGGGGACCATGGGGAACACTGAAGCTTTCTTT. Amino acids: CASSEGTMGNTEAFF.

The chain is built from TRBV14 and TRBJ2-3, with D possibly being TRBD2 (6 bases). This CDR3 is built from 14 residues. The V gene's germline CDR1 is SGHDN and CDR2 FVKESK. The germline V and J ends were trimmed by 4 bases and 5 bases, with 13 bases remaining between them. CDR3 coding DNA: TGTGCCAGCAGCCCCGGGACTCTGGGAGATACGCAGTATTTT. This gives the protein CASSPGTLGDTQYF. The whole variable domain, filled in from reference TRBV14 and TRBJ2-3, reads EAGVTQFPSHSVIEKGQTVTLRCDPISGHDNLYWYRRVMGKEIKFLLHFVKESKQDESGMPNNRFLAERTGGTYSTLKVQPAELEDSGVYFCASSPGTLGDTQYFGPGTRLTVL.

The CDR3: CANYRGRMGGRAEAFF. CDR3 DNA: TGTGCCAACTACAGGGGCCGGATGGGAGGTCGGGCTGAAGCTTTCTTT. The chain uses TRBV2 and TRBJ1-1, with 7 nucleotides matching TRBD1. Per germline, CDR1 SNHLY and CDR2 FYNNEI. The CDR3 runs 16 residues. J lost 6 bases, V lost 10 bases, and 20 bases had no gene match. Full variable domain (outside the CDR3, taken from reference TRBV2 and TRBJ1-1): EPEVTQTPSHQVTQMGQEVILRCVPISNHLYFYWYRQILGQKVEFLVSFYNNEISEKSEIFDDQFSVERPDGSNFTLKIRSTKLEDSAMYFCANYRGRMGGRAEAFFGQGTRLTVV.

A single count supports this clone. The chain combines TRBV6-5 with TRBJ1-1; 10 bases fit TRBD1. Germline trimming cut 0 bases from V and 1 base from J; bases unmatched to any gene: 2. CDR1 and CDR2 (germline): MNHEY, SVGAGI. The CDR3 has 16 residues. This CDR3 reads CASSYSGTGANTEAFF. CDR3 bases: TGTGCCAGCAGTTACTCGGGGACAGGGGCGAACACTGAAGCTTTCTTT.

The chain recombines TRBV2 with TRBJ2-3; TRBD2 matches 9 bases. CDR1 SNHLY and CDR2 FYNNEI come from the germline V gene. The CDR3 loop spans 13 amino acids. V trimming: 7 bases; J trimming: 6 bases; junction bases outside the gene matches: 5. Here the CDR3 DNA reads TGTGCCAGCATAGCGGGAGATGGGGATACGCAGTATTTT. Its translation: CASIAGDGDTQYF.

The rearrangement uses TRBV12-3 or TRBV12-4 and TRBJ1-5, with D possibly being TRBD1 (6 bases). The CDR3 runs to 13 residues. V gave up 5 bases and J gave up 9 bases, with 14 bases separating them. CDR3 residues: CASSRTATMPQHF. The CDR3 DNA reads as TGTGCCAGCAGTCGGACAGCGACCATGCCCCAGCATTTT.

The V call is TRBV6-2 or TRBV6-3, the J call TRBJ2-3; no clear D. The germline V and J ends were trimmed by 4 bases and 4 bases, with 18 bases remaining between them. Germline V lookup: CDR1 MNHEY, CDR2 SVGEGT. This CDR3 has 16 residues. The CDR3 nucleotides are TGTGCCAGCAGTTCCTTACAGTACTCACGGGCAGATACGCAGTATTTT. It yields the protein CASSSLQYSRADTQYF.

The chain couples TRBV5-6 to TRBJ2-7; D unclear. Germline V gives CDR1 SGHDT, CDR2 YYEEEE. This CDR3 is built from 13 residues. V was shortened by 8 bases and J by 1 base, with 13 bases between the two germline ends. The CDR3 region has the DNA TGTGCCAGAGGGTGGCGCCCTTCCTACGAGCAGTACTTC. This codes for CARGWRPSYEQYF.

V gene TRBV21-1 combines with J gene TRBJ2-7. TRBV21-1 counts as a pseudogene. The CDR3 covers 16 residues. CDR3 loop: CASSNTPSSFPYEQYV. The DNA of the CDR3 is TGTGCCAGCAGCAACACCCCCTCCTCGTTCCCCTACGAGCAGTACGTC.

This chain joins TRBV19 and TRBJ2-1, with 11 bases fitting TRBD2. With V trimmed by 9 bases and J by 4 bases, 5 bases remained unmatched. Germline V gene lookup returns CDR1 LNHDA and CDR2 SQIVND (reference sequence). The CDR3 is 14 residues long. CDR3 bases: TGTGCCAGCATGCGGACTAGCGGGTACAATGAGCAGTTCTTC. Protein sequence: CASMRTSGYNEQFF.

The chain links TRBV10-3 to TRBJ2-1; D may be TRBD2 (6 bases). This CDR3 is built from 13 residues. Trimming took 6 bases from V and 7 from J, leaving 13 bases between them. CDR1 and CDR2 (germline): ENHRY, SYGVKD. In DNA, the CDR3 is TGTGCCATCAGGGGGGAGGCTCATAATGAGCAGTTCTTC. Translation: CAIRGEAHNEQFF.

V and J are TRBV2 and TRBJ1-1; perhaps TRBD1 as D (5 bases). CDR3 size: 11 residues. Germline V CDR1 and CDR2: SNHLY, FYNNEI. Trimming shortened V by 9 bases and J by 7 bases, and 12 bases separated the two germline ends. The CDR3: CARHRGIEAFF. The CDR3 DNA reads TGTGCCAGACATCGGGGGATTGAAGCTTTCTTT.

The chain combines TRBV19 with TRBJ1-5; D may be TRBD1 (6 bases). The germline V gene encodes CDR1 LNHDA and CDR2 SQIVND (reference sequence). The V end lost 4 bases, the J end lost 4 bases, and 14 bases lay between the germline ends. The CDR3 runs to 15 residues. The CDR3 bases are TGTGCCAGTAGTAGGGGGCAGGGGATTAATCAGCCCCAGCATTTT. It specifies CASSRGQGINQPQHF.

In its sample, this clone was seen once. J is TRBJ1-2 and V is TRBV25-1; D is perhaps TRBD1 (6 bases). Trimming took 3 bases from V and 7 from J, leaving 18 bases between them. CDR1 and CDR2 (germline): MGHDK, SYGVNS. The CDR3 is made up of 15 amino acids. CDR3 protein: CASSDRGYAGSGYTF. CDR3 nucleotide sequence: TGTGCCAGCAGTGATAGGGGGTACGCGGGGAGTGGCTACACCTTC.

J is TRBJ2-1 and V is TRBV4-3; D is perhaps TRBD2 (6 bases). The germline CDR1 and CDR2 sequences are LGHNA and YSLEER. The CDR3 loop spans 12 amino acids. V was cut by 0 bases and J by 12 bases, with 9 bases left in between. For the CDR3, the DNA is TGCGCCAGCAGCCAAGATAGGAGGGGGCAGTTCTTC. It encodes CASSQDRRGQFF.

V is TRBV6-1 and J is TRBJ1-4; TRBD1 matches at 8 bases. This CDR3 has 17 amino acids. In germline, CDR1 is MNHNS, CDR2 SASEGT. V gave up 0 bases and J gave up 0 bases; unmatched junction bases: 3. The CDR3 region is CASSEAQGAATNEKLFF. The CDR3 DNA follows: TGTGCCAGCAGTGAAGCTCAGGGGGCTGCAACTAATGAAAAACTGTTTTTT.

V is TRBV27 and J is TRBJ1-1; TRBD1 aligns across 10 bases. The CDR3 extends over 15 amino acids. Germline values: CDR1 MNHEY, CDR2 SMNVEV (reference sequence). The V and J ends lost 5 bases and 3 bases, in that order; junction bases with no gene match: 6. CDR3 residues: CASSNPGTGDTEAFF. Here the CDR3 DNA reads TGTGCCAGCAGTAATCCCGGGACAGGGGACACTGAAGCTTTCTTT.

As concerns this clone: The sample has other DNA sequences that encode this CDR3 too. CDR3 coding DNA: TGTGCCAGCACCCCTCCCCGTCCAGACAGGGGGTACTACAATGAGCAGTTCTTC. Its protein is CASTPPRPDRGYYNEQFF. The gene calls are TRBV14 and TRBJ2-1, with 9 positions matching TRBD1. J lost 3 bases, V lost 7 bases, and 16 bases had no gene match. Germline loops: CDR1 SGHDN, CDR2 FVKESK. The CDR3 covers 18 residues.

This clone was seen just once. The rearrangement links TRBV21-1 to TRBJ1-1. TRBV21-1 is deemed a pseudogene. This CDR3 spans 12 amino acids. The CDR3: CASSKGGMLAFF. Written as DNA, the CDR3 is TGTGCCAGCAGCAAAGGGGGAATGTTGGCTTTCTTT.

The chain couples TRBV6-5 to TRBJ1-1; D call uncertain. In germline, CDR1 is MNHEY, CDR2 SVGAGI. Trimming left V 1 base short and J 1 base short, with 10 bases between. The CDR3 sequence is 15 residues long. The CDR3 DNA sequence: TGTGCCAGCAGTTACTTTCGGGGTGCGAACACTGAAGCTTTCTTT. Its protein is CASSYFRGANTEAFF.

V and J are TRBV2 and TRBJ1-3, with D perhaps matching TRBD1 (6 bases). The germline V gene has CDR1 SNHLY and CDR2 FYNNEI. The ends were cut back, 3 bases at V and 2 bases at J, with 11 bases in the middle. The CDR3 has 15 amino acids. For the CDR3, the DNA is TGTGCCAGCAGTGACAGGGGATTAGCTGGAAACACCATATATTTT. It specifies CASSDRGLAGNTIYF.